The sequence of this T cell receptor (beta chain) was determined in a study of glioma-infiltrating T cells. Overall study findings and caveats: Only very few CDR3 sequences appeared in both tissue and blood. Non-neoplastic patients had below-expected tissue-blood divergence, while all gliomas exceeded expectation.

TCR alpha and beta CDR3 regions were amplified from RNA using iRepertoire nested multiplex PCR. One-step reverse transcription and amplification started from around 100-400 ng of tissue mRNA or PBMC total RNA. Using its own MiXCR run on the multiplex PCR reads, TCRdb lists one record per CDR3 protein. The sample includes about 190,000 distinct CDR3 sequences, over 25% of them seen just once. This clonotype was seen only a few times. Its matching antigen is unknown. Germline loops: CDR1 LNHDA, CDR2 SQIVND (reference sequence). Trimming cost V 5 bases and J 1 base, with 12 bases left between them. This CDR3 contains 14 residues.

This receptor was taken from a human donor with low-grade glioma or glioblastoma, undergoing nonglioma brain surgery, or in good health (not recorded which). This chain links TRBV19 with TRBJ2-7; D not certain. Sequenced sample: glioma tissue, nonneoplastic brain tissue, or PBMCs (not recorded which). This CDR3 is CASSAERQSYEQYF. The CDR3 DNA sequence: TGTGCCAGTAGTGCCGAGAGGCAGTCCTACGAGCAGTACTTC.